A selection of T cell receptor beta chains follows, all from one sample in a study of cytomegalovirus exposure and HLA in healthy donors. Data came from immunoSEQ multiplex PCR; TCRdb stores just in-frame clones and leaves some out. Of about 140,000 clones in the sample, over 80% were seen once. Material: PBMCs. These TCRs come from a female donor in good health and CMV-seronegative. Each CDR3 is given with its conserved first and last residue. A D gene is named only where the DNA matches it firmly. The size entry is marked missing in some rows and otherwise reads once, few, many or a size class.

D: -; size: -; J: TRBJ2-7; V: TRBV29-1; DNA: TGCAGCGCCAGGGACAACTCCTACGAGCAGTACTTC; CDR3: CSARDNSYEQYF
D: TRBD1; size: few; J: TRBJ2-7; V: TRBV5-6; DNA: TGTGCCAGCAGCTTGCAACAGGGGGGCTACGAGCAGTACTTC; CDR3: CASSLQQGGYEQYF
D: TRBD2; size: -; J: TRBJ2-7; V: TRBV9; DNA: TGTGCCAGCAGCAGAAGGGGTGAGCGGGAGGTCGAGCAGTACTTC; CDR3: CASSRRGEREVEQYF
D: -; size: -; J: TRBJ1-2; V: TRBV5-4; DNA: TGTGCCAGCAGTTTAGGAGCGGCTGGCTACACCTTC; CDR3: CASSLGAAGYTF
D: -; size: -; J: TRBJ2-1; V: TRBV6-5; DNA: TGTGCCAGCAGAGGTACTAGGACTTCCTACAATGAGCAGTTCTTC; CDR3: CASRGTRTSYNEQFF
D: TRBD1; size: -; J: TRBJ2-7; V: TRBV27; DNA: TGTGCCAGCAGTCCCAAGACAGGGGGCAAGAACGAGCAGTACTTC; CDR3: CASSPKTGGKNEQYF
D: TRBD2; size: few; J: TRBJ2-7; V: TRBV30; DNA: TGTGCCTGGAGTCCAGGGACTAGCGGGCCTTACTACGAGCAGTACTTC; CDR3: CAWSPGTSGPYYEQYF
D: -; size: -; J: TRBJ1-1; V: TRBV6-5; DNA: TGTGCCAGCAGTCTCGGACTGAATCTGAACGCTGAAGCTTTCTTT; CDR3: CASSLGLNLNAEAFF
D: -; size: -; J: TRBJ2-2; V: TRBV30; DNA: TGTGCCTGGAGGAGCCAGAACACCGGGGAGCTGTTTTTT; CDR3: CAWRSQNTGELFF
D: -; size: -; J: TRBJ1-2; V: TRBV29-1; DNA: TGCAGCGTTGAGGCAACCCCCCGCTCATCCGGCTACACCTTC; CDR3: CSVEATPRSSGYTF
D: TRBD2; size: -; J: TRBJ2-7; V: TRBV11-2; DNA: TGTGCCAGCAGTCTTACTAGCGACTCCTACGAGCAGTACTTC; CDR3: CASSLTSDSYEQYF
D: -; size: -; J: TRBJ2-7; V: TRBV4-1; DNA: TGCTCCAGCAGCCAAGAGAGGGCCGGGTCCTACGAGCAGTACTTC; CDR3: CSSSQERAGSYEQYF
D: TRBD2; size: -; J: TRBJ2-7; V: TRBV7-8; DNA: TGTGCCAGCAGCTTGGCCGGGACTAGCGGGTTCTACGAGCAGTACTTC; CDR3: CASSLAGTSGFYEQYF
D: -; size: -; J: TRBJ1-5; V: TRBV30; DNA: TGTGCCTGGAGTGCAGGAATTTACAATCAGCCCCAGCATTTT; CDR3: CAWSAGIYNQPQHF
D: TRBD1; size: -; J: TRBJ2-7; V: TRBV2; DNA: TGTGCCAGCGCGGTTAGGGGACAGGGGGCCTACGAGCAGTACTTC; CDR3: CASAVRGQGAYEQYF